The text below deals with one TCR beta chain. Its antigen is undetermined. This CDR3 contains 14 residues. Trimming shortened V by 5 bases and J by 4 bases, and 14 bases separated the two germline ends. CDR1 is LNHDA, CDR2 SQIVND, per germline (reference sequence). The sample originates from a study of cytomegalovirus exposure and HLA in healthy donors. 13 Jbeta primers and 60 Vbeta primers were used for the PCR. Only in-frame clones appear in the TCRdb table, and some are missing; sequencing was by immunoSEQ multiplex PCR. This table lists over 120,000 clones. Notes on the study in general: The study flagged approximately 180 TCR beta chains as cytomegalovirus-associated.

The sequencing sample was made of PBMCs. This receptor was taken from a male donor in good health and CMV-seronegative. V usage is TRBV19 and J usage is TRBJ1-2, with D maybe TRBD1 (6 bases). The CDR3, as DNA: TGTGCCAGTAGTTTCCGACAGGCTGTCTATGGCTACACCTTC. The encoded protein is CASSFRQAVYGYTF.